This is a list of T cell receptor beta chains from one sample in a study of blood T cell repertoires in COVID-19. The assay was immunoSEQ multiplex PCR, and TCRdb's table has in-frame clones only and misses some. This table holds fewer than 6,500 clones, about 81% found once. The sample comprised peripheral blood. These receptors were taken from a human donor in a cohort sampled during active COVID-19. CDR3s include the opening cysteine and the closing phenylalanine or tryptophan. D genes are given only for firm matches. A row's size may be missing; if present it is once, few, many or a size class.

CDR3nt,CDR3aa,v_gene,j_gene,abundance,d_gene
TGTGCCAGCAGCCGGGGGGGAAGTTTCACTGAAGCTTTCTTT,CASSRGGSFTEAFF,TRBV7-2,TRBJ1-1,NA,NA
TGTGCCAGCAGCTTTGGACTAGCGGGAGCACGGACCCAGTACTTC,CASSFGLAGARTQYF,TRBV7-6,TRBJ2-5,NA,TRBD2
TGTGCCAGCAGCTTTCAGGGCGGCAATGAGCAGTTCTTC,CASSFQGGNEQFF,TRBV7-3,TRBJ2-1,NA,NA
TGTGCCAGCAGCTTAGTGGGGGGGGAACAGCCCCAGCATTTT,CASSLVGGEQPQHF,TRBV7-9,TRBJ1-5,large,NA
TGTGCCAGCAGCTCAGACCCCTCCGGGATCTCCTCCTACGAGCAGTACTTC,CASSSDPSGISSYEQYF,TRBV7-8,TRBJ2-7,NA,NA
TGTGCCAGTAGTATCGTTAATTCACCCCTCCACTTT,CASSIVNSPLHF,TRBV19,TRBJ1-6,few,NA
TGTGCCAGCAGCGCCTTAACAGGGCCCGCCGGGGAGCTGTTTTTT,CASSALTGPAGELFF,TRBV9,TRBJ2-2,NA,NA
TGCGCCAGCAGCCAAGATACTCGGCGACAGGCCGTATTCCCCTACGAGCAGTACTTC,CASSQDTRRQAVFPYEQYF,TRBV4-1,TRBJ2-7,NA,NA
TGTGCCAGCAGTTACGGGACAGTGGGGACCCAGTACTTC,CASSYGTVGTQYF,TRBV6-2/TRBV6-3,TRBJ2-5,once,TRBD1
TGTGCCAGCAGTTTGTCCTCGCGGGTCCAAAACATTCAGTACTTC,CASSLSSRVQNIQYF,TRBV28,TRBJ2-4,few,NA
TGTGCCAGCAGCCTAACCAAGGGGATTGCTGAAGCTTTCTTT,CASSLTKGIAEAFF,TRBV7-2,TRBJ1-1,NA,NA
TGTGCCAGCAGCCAATCCTCTAGGGGCCTCCGCCCCCAGTACTTC,CASSQSSRGLRPQYF,TRBV4-2,TRBJ2-7,NA,NA
TGTGCCAGCAGGGGGACAGGGAGCCACAATGAGCAGTTCTTC,CASRGTGSHNEQFF,TRBV6-5,TRBJ2-1,NA,TRBD1
TGTGCCAGCAGCCGTCTCCCAGGCGGGGCCTCCTACGAGCAGTACTTC,CASSRLPGGASYEQYF,TRBV6-2/TRBV6-3,TRBJ2-7,NA,NA
TGTGCCAGTAGTATAGGGCAGGCCAAGAGCAATCAGCCCCAGCATTTT,CASSIGQAKSNQPQHF,TRBV19,TRBJ1-5,few,NA
TGTGCCAGCAGCTGGACTAGCGGGGGCACAGATACGCAGTATTTT,CASSWTSGGTDTQYF,TRBV11-2,TRBJ2-3,NA,TRBD2
TGTGCCAGCAGTTCACAGGCAACTAATGAAAAACTGTTTTTT,CASSSQATNEKLFF,TRBV6-2/TRBV6-3,TRBJ1-4,few,NA
TGCAGTGCTAGTGCAGGGGACACAGAGACCCAGTACTTC,CSASAGDTETQYF,TRBV20-1,TRBJ2-5,NA,NA
TGTGCCAGCAGTGACCTGGGAGGGACAGATACGCAGTATTTT,CASSDLGGTDTQYF,TRBV6-4,TRBJ2-3,NA,TRBD2
TGTGCCAGCAGAGGGACTAGCGGGAGGGAGACCCAGTACTTC,CASRGTSGRETQYF,TRBV3-1/TRBV3-2,TRBJ2-5,few,TRBD2
TGTGCCACCAGTCGACAGGGACTAGCGGGAGGGCGGGACCCAACGCAGTATTTT,CATSRQGLAGGRDPTQYF,TRBV24-1,TRBJ2-3,NA,TRBD2
TGTGCCAGCCGAAGACAGGTCGCTAACTATGGCTACACCTTC,CASRRQVANYGYTF,TRBV27,TRBJ1-2,NA,NA
TGTGCCAGCAGCTCAATACAGGGGGTCTATGGCTACACCTTC,CASSSIQGVYGYTF,TRBV5-4,TRBJ1-2,NA,TRBD1